This is a list of T cell receptor beta chains from one sample in a study of cytomegalovirus exposure and HLA in healthy donors. Using immunoSEQ multiplex PCR, the repertoire was profiled, and TCRdb retains in-frame clones only, with some absent. There are 130,000 or so clones in the sample; more than 60% occur only once, and 1.5% to 2% lies in the top ten. Source material: PBMCs. Receptor source: a female donor in good health and CMV-seronegative. The CDR3 runs from the conserved cysteine through the conserved F or W. A D gene is named only where the DNA matches it firmly. The size entry is marked missing in some rows and otherwise reads once, few, many or a size class.

-,TRBJ1-3,-,TRBV5-1,CASSLEGVGNTIYF,TGCGCCAGCAGCTTGGAAGGGGTTGGAAACACCATATATTTT
-,TRBJ1-4,-,TRBV14,CASSRPGGSNEKLFF,TGTGCCAGCAGCCGGCCGGGAGGGTCCAATGAAAAACTGTTTTTT
few,TRBJ2-5,-,TRBV19,CASTGRVQETQYF,TGTGCCAGTACGGGAAGGGTCCAAGAGACCCAGTACTTC
-,TRBJ2-2,-,TRBV6-4,CASSDSSDTGELFF,TGTGCCAGCAGTGACTCGAGCGACACCGGGGAGCTGTTTTTT
-,TRBJ2-1,-,TRBV9,CASSASPREIILNEQFF,TGTGCCAGCAGCGCTAGTCCACGGGAGATAATTCTCAATGAGCAGTTCTTC
-,TRBJ2-7,TRBD2,TRBV28,CASSLYVAGAYEQYF,TGTGCCAGCAGTTTATATGTAGCGGGAGCGTACGAGCAGTACTTC
-,TRBJ2-7,-,TRBV19,CASSTRLGQNYEQYF,TGTGCCAGTAGTACGCGGCTGGGTCAGAACTACGAGCAGTACTTC
-,TRBJ1-6,-,TRBV6-1,CASSEFPGINSPLHF,TGTGCCAGCAGTGAATTTCCAGGGATTAATTCACCCCTCCACTTT
once,TRBJ2-3,TRBD2,TRBV18,CASSPKTPASGNTDTQYF,TGTGCCAGCTCACCAAAGACTCCGGCTAGCGGGAACACAGATACGCAGTATTTT
-,TRBJ1-5,-,TRBV10-1,CASSQNSNQPQHF,TGCGCCAGCAGCCAGAATAGCAATCAGCCCCAGCATTTT
-,TRBJ1-1,TRBD1,TRBV7-9,CASSPPGTAGSAFF,TGTGCCAGCAGCCCTCCCGGGACAGCCGGCTCGGCTTTCTTT
-,TRBJ2-5,-,TRBV11-1,CASSPTGLRETQYF,TGTGCCAGCAGCCCCACCGGTCTACGGGAGACCCAGTACTTC
few,TRBJ1-4,-,TRBV19,CASSWELGGDEKLFF,TGTGCCAGTAGCTGGGAGCTAGGGGGGGATGAAAAACTGTTTTTT
-,TRBJ1-2,-,TRBV18,CASSPPVPGGNYGYTF,TGTGCCAGCTCACCACCCGTTCCGGGAGGGAACTATGGCTACACCTTC
-,TRBJ2-7,-,TRBV9,CASSVAQSSYEQYF,TGTGCCAGCAGCGTAGCACAGAGCTCCTACGAGCAGTACTTC
-,TRBJ1-1,-,TRBV12-5,CASGLPTGTKNTEAFF,TGTGCTAGTGGTTTGCCGACCGGGACAAAAAACACTGAAGCTTTCTTT
-,TRBJ1-2,TRBD1,TRBV5-1,CASSNNEDRGRDYGYTF,TGCGCCAGCAGCAACAACGAGGACAGGGGGCGGGACTATGGCTACACCTTC
-,TRBJ1-4,-,TRBV6-6,CASSYSAGSEKLFF,TGTGCCAGCAGTTACTCGGCAGGGTCTGAAAAACTGTTTTTT
-,TRBJ2-7,TRBD2,TRBV6-1,CASSELAGGPYEQYF,TGTGCCAGCAGTGAGTTAGCGGGAGGCCCTTACGAGCAGTACTTC
once,TRBJ2-7,TRBD1,TRBV6-1,CASSATGIAYEQYF,TGTGCCAGCAGTGCGACAGGGATTGCCTACGAGCAGTACTTC
-,TRBJ2-7,TRBD2,TRBV7-8,CASSSKPQGLAGSLYEQYF,TGTGCCAGCAGCTCCAAACCCCAGGGGCTAGCGGGTTCCCTCTACGAGCAGTACTTC
-,TRBJ2-1,TRBD2,TRBV15,CATSRVAGVEQFF,TGTGCCACCAGCAGAGTTGCGGGAGTTGAGCAGTTCTTC
-,TRBJ1-2,-,TRBV9,CASSVRGWDREGYTF,TGTGCCAGCAGCGTCCGGGGTTGGGATCGTGAGGGCTACACCTTC
-,TRBJ2-1,TRBD1,TRBV5-1,CASSPPGQGANEQFF,TGCGCCAGCAGCCCGCCGGGACAGGGGGCCAATGAGCAGTTCTTC
-,TRBJ1-5,-,TRBV10-3,CAISGDSNQPQHF,TGTGCCATCAGTGGCGATAGCAATCAGCCCCAGCATTTT
few,TRBJ1-1,-,TRBV4-1,CASSQVAPTEAFF,TGCGCCAGCAGCCAAGTCGCTCCGACAGAAGCTTTCTTT
-,TRBJ2-1,-,TRBV7-7,CASSEIGVVAYNEQFF,TGTGCTAGCAGCGAGATCGGGGTAGTGGCCTACAATGAGCAGTTCTTC
-,TRBJ2-7,-,TRBV11-3,CASSLVVGLGTSYEQYF,TGTGCCAGCAGCTTAGTTGTCGGGTTAGGCACCTCCTACGAGCAGTACTTC
-,TRBJ2-1,-,TRBV6-5,CASSYGQSEQFF,TGTGCCAGCAGTTACGGGCAGAGTGAGCAGTTCTTC
once,TRBJ2-7,TRBD1,TRBV5-5,CASSSGVGPGQGRFSEQYF,TGTGCCAGCAGCTCGGGGGTAGGTCCAGGACAGGGGCGTTTTTCCGAGCAGTACTTC
-,TRBJ2-5,TRBD2,TRBV7-9,CASSRSVLAGGGGQETQYF,TGTGCCAGCAGCCGCTCCGTCCTAGCGGGAGGGGGGGGCCAAGAGACCCAGTACTTC
-,TRBJ2-7,TRBD2,TRBV10-1,CASSEASGSSYEQYF,TGCGCCAGCAGTGAGGCTAGCGGGAGCTCCTACGAGCAGTACTTC
-,TRBJ2-7,TRBD2,TRBV2,CASQTSGAYEQYF,TGTGCCTCACAGACTAGCGGGGCCTACGAGCAGTACTTC
-,TRBJ2-5,-,TRBV6-6,CASTPFRRGQETQYF,TGTGCCAGCACCCCCTTCAGAAGGGGCCAAGAGACCCAGTACTTC
-,TRBJ1-2,TRBD1,TRBV5-4,CASSSALQGATGYTF,TGTGCCAGCAGCTCAGCATTACAGGGGGCGACTGGCTACACCTTC
-,TRBJ2-5,TRBD1,TRBV7-2,CASSLSGTGGQETQYF,TGTGCCAGCAGCTTATCGGGGACAGGGGGCCAAGAGACCCAGTACTTC
-,TRBJ1-3,-,TRBV28,CASRNSGDALSGNTIYF,TGTGCCAGCAGGAACTCAGGGGATGCCCTCTCTGGAAACACCATATATTTT
-,TRBJ2-5,-,TRBV2,CASRRVRSETQYF,TGTGCCAGCCGTCGGGTGCGGTCCGAGACCCAGTACTTC
-,TRBJ1-5,-,TRBV5-1,CASSLAEGNQPQHF,TGCGCCAGCAGCTTGGCCGAGGGCAATCAGCCCCAGCATTTT
few,TRBJ1-2,-,TRBV7-9,CASSLVGSGQNYGYTF,TGTGCCAGCAGCTTAGTTGGGTCGGGACAAAACTATGGCTACACCTTC